These T cell receptor beta chains were read from a single sample in a study of regulatory T cells in long-lasting Graves disease. TCRdb itself ran the multiplex PCR reads through MiXCR, one entry per CDR3 protein. Here the sample spans a few hundred thousand distinct CDR3 sequences, 20% to 25% being singletons. Sequenced here: peripheral blood mononuclear cells (PBMCs), sampled when the disease was refractory, from a patient treated with antithyroid drugs. The origin of the receptors is a female donor with Graves disease. Both conserved end residues are part of each CDR3. Fields, in order: J gene, clone size, V gene, D gene, CDR3 protein, CDR3 DNA. The D gene is left open where the match is weak. Where a row states a size, it is once, few, many or the class of an expanded clone; other rows omit it.

TRBJ1-4 | many | TRBV3-1 | NA | CASSRQSSNEKLFF | TGTGCCAGCAGTAGACAGAGTTCTAATGAAAAACTGTTTTTT
TRBJ1-3 | NA | TRBV10-3 | NA | CAITPDLSGNTIYF | TGTGCCATCACCCCGGACCTCTCTGGAAACACCATATATTTT
TRBJ1-1 | NA | TRBV7-9 | NA | CASSRLSGWNTEAFF | TGTGCCAGCAGCCGTCTCTCAGGGTGGAACACTGAAGCTTTCTTT
TRBJ1-2 | few | TRBV13 | NA | CASSPDRRRDYGYTF | TGTGCCAGCAGCCCCGACCGACGCAGGGATTATGGCTACACCTTC
TRBJ2-7 | NA | TRBV6-1 | NA | CASRSPYEQYF | TGTGCCAGCAGATCCCCCTACGAGCAGTACTTC
TRBJ1-3 | many | TRBV28 | NA | CASSFPGTSGNTIYF | TGTGCCAGCAGTTTCCCGGGGACCTCTGGAAACACCATATATTTT
TRBJ2-5 | NA | TRBV7-7 | NA | CASSLDCYQETQYF | TGTGCTAGCAGCTTAGACTGCTACCAAGAGACCCAGTACTTC
TRBJ1-5 | NA | TRBV27 | NA | CARSPTRGVNSNQPQHF | TGTGCCAGGTCCCCTACCAGGGGCGTTAATAGCAATCAGCCCCAGCATTTT
TRBJ1-1 | few | TRBV30 | NA | CAWARGGAGTEAFF | TGTGCCTGGGCCAGAGGGGGGGCGGGCACTGAAGCTTTCTTT
TRBJ1-1 | many | TRBV19 | TRBD1 | CASSMTGGTEAFF | TGTGCCAGTAGTATGACAGGGGGCACTGAAGCTTTCTTT
TRBJ2-5 | many | TRBV12-3/TRBV12-4 | TRBD2 | CASSRLAGKKTQYF | TGTGCCAGCAGTAGACTAGCGGGAAAGAAGACCCAGTACTTC
TRBJ2-7 | NA | TRBV5-6 | TRBD2 | CASSMGLGFGWYEQYF | TGTGCCAGCAGCATGGGACTAGGGTTCGGATGGTACGAGCAGTACTTC
TRBJ1-4 | few | TRBV29-1 | NA | CSVGGLGGTNEKLFF | TGCAGCGTTGGTGGTTTGGGAGGAACTAATGAAAAACTGTTTTTT
TRBJ1-4 | NA | TRBV2 | NA | CASSGPFGTRTLNEKLFF | TGTGCCAGCAGTGGTCCTTTCGGGACACGGACCCTTAATGAAAAACTGTTTTTT
TRBJ1-2 | many | TRBV11-3 | TRBD1 | CASSHPLDRDGYTF | TGTGCCAGCAGTCACCCCTTAGACAGGGATGGCTACACCTTC
TRBJ2-7 | many | TRBV12-3/TRBV12-4 | TRBD2 | CASRPGLAGSYEQYF | TGTGCCAGCAGGCCGGGACTAGCGGGTTCCTACGAGCAGTACTTC
TRBJ2-2 | many | TRBV28 | NA | CASSLLSTGELFF | TGTGCCAGCAGTTTATTGTCCACCGGGGAGCTGTTTTTT
TRBJ1-1 | many | TRBV6-5 | TRBD1 | CASSYGDRGWNTEAFF | TGTGCCAGCAGTTACGGCGACAGGGGGTGGAACACTGAAGCTTTCTTT
TRBJ1-6 | many | TRBV6-5 | NA | CASSFAPRDLGTLHF | TGTGCCAGCAGTTTCGCCCCCCGGGACCTTGGGACCCTCCACTTT
TRBJ1-5 | few | TRBV19 | NA | CAIAAGTRGQPQHF | TGTGCCATTGCGGCAGGGACCAGGGGTCAGCCCCAGCATTTT
TRBJ1-5 | NA | TRBV4-3 | TRBD1 | CASSQDGQGNQPQHF | TGCGCCAGCAGCCAAGATGGACAGGGGAATCAGCCCCAGCATTTT
TRBJ1-5 | many | TRBV6-2/TRBV6-3 | NA | CASSEVEGGDQPQHF | TGTGCCAGCAGTGAGGTGGAGGGAGGGGATCAACCCCAGCATTTT
TRBJ1-4 | many | TRBV12-3/TRBV12-4 | NA | CASSLEEGSNEKLFF | TGTGCCAGCAGTTTAGAAGAAGGGTCTAATGAAAAACTGTTTTTT
TRBJ1-5 | NA | TRBV19 | NA | CASRTGRGGNQPQHF | TGTGCCAGTAGGACTGGGAGGGGGGGCAATCAGCCCCAGCATTTT
TRBJ1-1 | few | TRBV6-4 | TRBD1 | CASSDSPGGVTEAFF | TGTGCCAGCAGTGACTCGCCAGGGGGCGTTACTGAAGCTTTCTTT
TRBJ2-1 | few | TRBV7-2 | NA | CASSLPSSLQGHNEQFF | TGTGCCAGCAGCTTACCATCTAGCCTCCAAGGCCACAATGAGCAGTTCTTC
TRBJ1-3 | NA | TRBV7-2 | NA | CASSSYRVTGNTIYF | TGTGCCAGCAGCAGCTACAGGGTCACTGGAAACACCATATATTTT
TRBJ2-5 | NA | TRBV12-5 | NA | CASGPPRGMRGLNKETQYF | TGTGCTAGTGGCCCCCCCCGAGGGATGCGGGGACTCAACAAAGAGACCCAGTACTTC
TRBJ2-5 | few | TRBV6-1 | NA | CASVAGLRYQETQYF | TGTGCCAGCGTAGCCGGCTTGCGGTACCAAGAGACCCAGTACTTC
TRBJ1-5 | NA | TRBV2 | NA | CASRGGPRQPQHF | TGTGCCAGCAGGGGGGGACCGCGACAGCCCCAGCATTTT
TRBJ1-1 | NA | TRBV24-1 | NA | CATSDLRDTIPLRELNTEAFF | TGTGCCACCAGTGATCTCCGGGACACGATACCCCTGAGGGAACTGAACACTGAAGCTTTCTTT
TRBJ2-7 | few | TRBV5-5 | TRBD2 | CASSYRLAGTYEQYF | TGTGCCAGCAGCTATAGACTAGCGGGAACCTACGAGCAGTACTTC
TRBJ1-1 | many | TRBV7-6 | NA | CASSEREGQGSFAEAFF | TGTGCCAGCAGCGAACGTGAGGGTCAGGGATCATTTGCTGAAGCTTTCTTT
TRBJ1-1 | many | TRBV12-3/TRBV12-4 | NA | CASSWGGQDTEAFF | TGTGCCAGCAGTTGGGGGGGGCAAGACACTGAAGCTTTCTTT
TRBJ2-7 | few | TRBV3-1 | NA | CASSQDWGVEQYF | TGTGCCAGCAGCCAAGATTGGGGTGTCGAGCAGTACTTC
TRBJ2-2 | NA | TRBV24-1 | TRBD1 | CATSDSDRGIGGELFF | TGTGCCACCAGTGATTCGGACAGGGGTATCGGCGGGGAGCTGTTTTTT
TRBJ2-7 | NA | TRBV28 | TRBD2 | CASTKRESGYEQYF | TGTGCCAGTACAAAGCGGGAGTCAGGCTACGAGCAGTACTTC
TRBJ1-4 | NA | TRBV19 | TRBD1 | CASRPPGQLATNEKLFF | TGTGCCAGTAGGCCTCCGGGACAGCTTGCAACTAATGAAAAACTGTTTTTT
TRBJ1-1 | NA | TRBV29-1 | NA | CSVDPQGSGEAFF | TGCAGCGTTGACCCACAGGGATCGGGTGAAGCTTTCTTT
TRBJ1-1 | many | TRBV28 | NA | CASSQGNMHTEAFF | TGTGCCAGCAGTCAAGGGAATATGCACACTGAAGCTTTCTTT
TRBJ2-7 | many | TRBV7-8 | TRBD1 | CASSLGRGPDEQYF | TGTGCCAGCAGCTTAGGCAGGGGGCCTGACGAGCAGTACTTC
TRBJ1-5 | many | TRBV28 | NA | CASSLGGRSNQPQHF | TGTGCCAGCAGCTTGGGTGGGCGGAGCAATCAGCCCCAGCATTTT
TRBJ1-5 | many | TRBV28 | NA | CASSWVESNQPQHF | TGTGCCAGCAGTTGGGTTGAGAGCAATCAGCCCCAGCATTTT
TRBJ1-5 | few | TRBV28 | NA | CASHSGINQPQHF | TGTGCCAGCCACTCAGGGATCAATCAGCCCCAGCATTTT
TRBJ1-1 | few | TRBV29-1 | NA | CSVEGDSSEAFF | TGCAGCGTTGAGGGAGACAGTTCTGAAGCTTTCTTT
TRBJ1-5 | NA | TRBV20-1 | TRBD1 | CSASGTGDQPQHF | TGCAGTGCTAGCGGGACAGGGGATCAGCCCCAGCATTTT
TRBJ1-6 | NA | TRBV5-1 | NA | CASSLAGQDYSPLHF | TGCGCCAGCAGCTTGGCTGGGCAGGACTATTCACCCCTCCACTTT
TRBJ1-6 | few | TRBV7-2 | TRBD1 | CASSPYELGQGAEPLHF | TGTGCCAGCAGCCCCTACGAACTGGGACAGGGCGCAGAACCCCTCCACTTT
TRBJ1-5 | many | TRBV12-3/TRBV12-4 | NA | CASSSTQTGYSNQPQHF | TGTGCCAGCAGTTCCACCCAGACAGGCTATAGCAATCAGCCCCAGCATTTT
TRBJ2-7 | few | TRBV10-3 | TRBD1 | CAIGGQGEIYEQYF | TGTGCCATCGGTGGACAGGGGGAAATCTACGAGCAGTACTTC
TRBJ2-5 | few | TRBV3-2 | NA | CASRDLLTWGSETQYF | TGTGCCAGCAGAGATCTCTTAACGTGGGGTTCGGAGACCCAGTACTTC
TRBJ1-2 | many | TRBV6-5 | NA | CASSYSIGVPGGYTF | TGTGCCAGCAGTTACTCGATTGGGGTCCCGGGAGGCTACACCTTC
TRBJ2-7 | NA | TRBV10-2 | TRBD1 | CASNIPGQGYEQYF | TGCGCCAGCAATATACCGGGACAGGGATACGAGCAGTACTTC
TRBJ2-5 | many | TRBV6-1 | NA | CASRPTHLLGLRETQYF | TGTGCCAGCAGGCCGACTCACTTATTAGGGCTGAGGGAGACCCAGTACTTC
TRBJ1-4 | NA | TRBV28 | NA | CASSLSGTEKLFF | TGTGCCAGCAGTTTATCAGGGACGGAAAAACTGTTTTTT
TRBJ1-1 | many | TRBV4-1 | NA | CASSQDVRENTEAFF | TGCGCCAGCAGCCAAGACGTTCGCGAGAACACTGAAGCTTTCTTT
TRBJ1-1 | NA | TRBV5-1 | TRBD1 | CASSLQGAEVNTEAFF | TGCGCCAGCAGCCTACAGGGGGCTGAGGTGAACACTGAAGCTTTCTTT
TRBJ1-5 | NA | TRBV19 | NA | CASSMAGLFSNQPQHF | TGTGCCAGTAGCATGGCCGGGCTCTTTAGCAATCAGCCCCAGCATTTT
TRBJ2-2 | many | TRBV11-2 | NA | CASSLGRRENTGELFF | TGTGCCAGCAGCTTAGGCCGCAGAGAGAACACCGGGGAGCTGTTTTTT
TRBJ1-6 | few | TRBV4-3 | TRBD1 | CASSQDGGVQGMRSPLHF | TGCGCCAGCAGCCAAGATGGTGGGGTACAGGGGATGCGTTCACCCCTCCACTTT